Presented here are 22 T cell receptor beta chains from one specimen sequenced in a study of blood T cell repertoires in COVID-19. TCRdb keeps only in-frame clones here, not all; method: immunoSEQ multiplex PCR. This sample has approximately 170,000 clones; around four fifths occur once, and the top ten carry 7.5% to 10%. Sequencing input: peripheral blood. Source of these receptors: a woman aged 80 or over with COVID-19, enrolled during active disease.

The rearrangement joins TRBV2 to TRBJ1-5; D remains ambiguous. The CDR3 sequence is 13 residues long. CDR1 SNHLY and CDR2 FYNNEI come from the germline V gene. Trimming took off 5 bases at V and 6 bases at J, with 11 bases between the two ends. The CDR3 DNA reads as TGTGCCAGCAGTATTACTTGGGCTCAGCCCCAGCATTTT. The encoded protein is CASSITWAQPQHF.

The chain combines TRBV9 with TRBJ2-3; tentatively, D is TRBD2 (5 bases). The V gene lost 6 bases and the J gene lost 6 bases, with 17 bases spanning the gap. The length of the CDR3 is 14 residues. Germline-derived CDR1 and CDR2 are SGDLS and YYNGEE. The CDR3 DNA reads as TGTGCCAGCACCCGAGGGCTAGCCGAGGATACGCAGTATTTT. This encodes CASTRGLAEDTQYF.

This clone was counted a single time. This rearrangement joins TRBV6-6 to TRBJ1-4; D might be TRBD1 (6 bases). The CDR3 contains 11 residues. Germline V gives CDR1 MNHNY, CDR2 SVGAGI (reference sequence). The germline V and J ends were trimmed by 6 bases and 14 bases, with 13 bases remaining between them. CDR3 nucleotides: TGTGCCAGCAGCGGGGGGGCGTGGCTGTTTTTT. Protein sequence: CASSGGAWLFF.

This chain connects TRBV28 to TRBJ1-1; the D is unclear. V was pared by 8 bases and J by 1 base, with 8 bases between. The CDR3 is 12 amino acids. Germline V gene lookup returns CDR1 MDHEN and CDR2 SYDVKM. CDR3 sequence (DNA): TGTGCCAGCGAGATGCGGAACACTGAAGCTTTCTTT. Protein sequence: CASEMRNTEAFF.

This chain joins TRBV7-8 and TRBJ1-1; D remains ambiguous. Germline CDR1 reads SGHVS; CDR2 reads FQNEAQ. V gave up 1 base and J gave up 1 base, with 4 bases separating them. The length of the CDR3 is 13 residues. The CDR3 DNA follows: TGTGCCAGCAGCTTAGTGCGGAACACTGAAGCTTTCTTT. Amino acids: CASSLVRNTEAFF.

The gene calls are TRBV19 and TRBJ2-2; TRBD1 matches at 9 bases. Germline CDR1 is LNHDA and CDR2 is SQIVND (reference sequence). Losses at the gene ends were 1 base for V and 4 bases for J; bases not matched to a gene: 1. The CDR3 contains 15 residues. The CDR3 coding sequence is TGTGCCAGTAGTATAGGGGACAGGGTCACCGGGGAGCTGTTTTTT. Its protein product is CASSIGDRVTGELFF.

The chain uses TRBV7-2 and TRBJ1-2; the match to TRBD1 covers 8 bases. V was pared by 1 base and J by 9 bases, with 10 bases of the junction left unmatched. Germline V CDR1 and CDR2: SGHTA, FQGNSA. There are 15 residues in the CDR3. DNA of the CDR3: TGTGCCAGCAGCTTAGGTTGTTTGGACAGGGTATGCTACACCTTC. As protein: CASSLGCLDRVCYTF.

There are a few counts of this clone. V gene TRBV9 combines with J gene TRBJ1-1; D not resolved. From germline, CDR1 is SGDLS and CDR2 YYNGEE. The CDR3 has 13 amino acids. Trimming cost V 3 bases and J 5 bases, with 11 bases left between them. The CDR3 DNA is TGTGCCAGCAGCGCTCAGGCTCTGACTGAAGCTTTCTTT. Amino acids: CASSAQALTEAFF.

The chain uses TRBV5-1 and TRBJ1-4; D is possibly TRBD1 (5 bases). There are 15 residues in the CDR3. V gave up 1 base and J gave up 2 bases, with 9 bases separating them. Germline V gene data show CDR1 as SGHRS and CDR2 as YFSETQ. CDR3 bases: TGCGCCAGCAGCTTGTCAGGGTTTACTAATGAAAAACTGTTTTTT. Translated: CASSLSGFTNEKLFF.

This clone was seen a single time. The chain recombines TRBV2 with TRBJ2-1; the match to TRBD1 covers 9 bases. Germline trimming cut 7 bases from V and 4 bases from J; bases unmatched to any gene: 8. This CDR3 is 15 amino acids long. Germline loops: CDR1 SNHLY, CDR2 FYNNEI. The CDR3 DNA follows: TGTGCCAGCAAGAAGGACAGGGGAGGGTACAATGAGCAGTTCTTC. It is translated as CASKKDRGGYNEQFF.

The chain joins TRBV6-1 to TRBJ1-6, with D possibly being TRBD1 (5 bases). The germline CDR1 and CDR2 sequences are MNHNS and SASEGT. This CDR3 spans 13 amino acids. Trimming cost V 2 bases and J 9 bases, with 8 bases left between them. The CDR3 protein is CASSEQGGSPLHF. DNA of the CDR3: TGTGCCAGCAGTGAACAGGGTGGTTCACCCCTCCACTTT.

This chain connects TRBV28 to TRBJ1-6; 8 bases line up with TRBD1. Germline values: CDR1 MDHEN, CDR2 SYDVKM. The CDR3 runs to 15 residues. J lost 9 bases, V lost 6 bases, and 10 bases had no gene match. The CDR3 reads CASRPHTGGVSPLHF. The CDR3 coding sequence is TGTGCCAGCAGACCGCACACAGGGGGAGTTTCACCCCTCCACTTT. The full variable domain, completed using reference TRBV28 and TRBJ1-6, is DVKVTQSSRYLVKRTGEKVFLECVQDMDHENMFWYRQDPGLGLRLIYFSYDVKMKEKGDIPEGYSVSREKKERFSLILESASTNQTSMYLCASRPHTGGVSPLHFGNGTRLTVT.

This clone was seen only a few times. The chain is built from TRBV6-4 and TRBJ1-1; 8 nucleotides line up with TRBD1. Losses at the gene ends were 2 bases for V and 11 bases for J; bases not matched to a gene: 10. CDR3 size: 14 residues. Germline V gene data show CDR1 as MRHNA and CDR2 as SNTAGT. CDR3 sequence reads: CASSDRGTGGVAFF. CDR3 in DNA: TGTGCCAGCAGTGACCGGGGGACAGGAGGGGTGGCTTTCTTT.

This clone was picked up a small number of times. The chain combines TRBV5-1 with TRBJ2-2, with a tentative D call TRBD2 (6 bases). This CDR3 comprises 15 residues. The germline gives CDR1 SGHRS, CDR2 YFSETQ. V gave up 1 base and J gave up 1 base, with 8 bases separating them. Here the CDR3 reads CASSLYGGNTGELFF. CDR3 nucleotide sequence: TGCGCCAGCAGCTTGTACGGGGGGAACACCGGGGAGCTGTTTTTT.

This clone appeared a single time. The chain recombines TRBV9 with TRBJ2-7; 10 bases are shared with TRBD2. The CDR3 has 15 residues. Germline lookup yields CDR1 SGDLS and CDR2 YYNGEE. The V and J ends lost 0 bases and 3 bases, in that order; junction bases with no gene match: 3. CDR3 DNA: TGTGCCAGCAGCGTAGGAGGACTAGCGGACTACGAGCAGTACTTC. Protein sequence: CASSVGGLADYEQYF.

The V and J genes are TRBV3-1 (or the pseudogene TRBV3-2) and TRBJ1-6, with D uncertain. The CDR3 covers 13 residues. The V end was cut by 0 bases, the J end by 12 bases, with 9 bases between. CDR1 is LGHDT, CDR2 YNNKEL, per germline (reference sequence). CDR3 sequence: CASSQDLGRPLHF. In DNA, the CDR3 is TGTGCCAGCAGCCAAGATCTTGGCCGACCCCTCCACTTT.

This chain uses TRBV5-5 with TRBJ1-5; D might be TRBD1 (5 bases). V lost 3 bases and J 2 bases, leaving 15 bases between the germline ends. The CDR3 runs to 16 residues. Germline assignment: CDR1 SGHKS and CDR2 YYEKEE (reference sequence). The CDR3: CASSWTPFAGNQPQHF. The CDR3 DNA reads TGTGCCAGCAGCTGGACACCATTTGCGGGCAATCAGCCCCAGCATTTT.

This clone was detected only a few times. Germline is not matched at one junction end, which may reflect a read error. The chain carries TRBV5-1 and TRBJ2-2; D not certain. The CDR3 length is 13 residues. The germline V gene has CDR1 SGHRS and CDR2 YFSETQ. This CDR3 is CASTLDGTGELFF. CDR3 coding DNA: TGCGCCAGCACCTTGGACGGTACCGGGGAGCTGTTTTTT.

The chain joins TRBV19 to TRBJ1-1; 7 bases align to TRBD1. V lost 4 bases and J lost 0; bases outside the gene matches: 2. CDR3 length equals 14 residues. CDR1 is LNHDA, CDR2 SQIVND, per germline (reference sequence). CDR3 in DNA: TGTGCCAGTAGTACAGGACAGGTGAACACTGAAGCTTTCTTT. Amino acid sequence: CASSTGQVNTEAFF.

The J gene is TRBJ1-1, the V gene TRBV7-9; TRBD1 is a possible D gene (5 bases). The CDR3 contains 15 residues. The V end lost 6 bases, the J end lost 5 bases, and 19 bases lay between the germline ends. Germline V lookup: CDR1 SEHNR, CDR2 FQNEAQ (reference sequence). CDR3 in DNA: TGTGCCAGCAGGCCGAGCGGGACTGAAGCGACTGAAGCTTTCTTT. Translated, it gives CASRPSGTEATEAFF.

V usage is TRBV4-1 and J usage is TRBJ2-1; 12 bases are a match to TRBD2. The CDR3 totals 16 residues. V was pared by 1 base and J by 4 bases, with 2 bases of the junction left unmatched. Germline V gene sequence: CDR1 MGHRA, CDR2 YSYEKL. CDR3 nucleotide sequence: TGCGCCAGCAGCCAAGTGGGGACTAGCGGGTACAATGAGCAGTTCTTC. It encodes CASSQVGTSGYNEQFF.

This chain links TRBV5-1 with TRBJ1-1; D ambiguous. V lost 3 bases to trimming and J lost 8 bases, with 20 bases between them. The CDR3 extends over 15 amino acids. Looked up from germline, CDR1 is SGHRS and CDR2 is YFSETQ. CDR3 loop: CASSYLSTGGKEAFF. Written as DNA, the CDR3 is TGCGCCAGCAGCTACCTAAGTACGGGAGGGAAGGAAGCTTTCTTT.